Listed below are T cell receptor beta chains from one sample, sequenced in a study of shared clonotypes between healthy human individuals. Profiling relied on immunoSEQ multiplex PCR, and the TCRdb table lists in-frame clones only, not all of them. The sample has 850,000 to 1,200,000 clones, around four fifths seen once; the top ten hold 1.2% to 1.5%. Sequencing input: memory CD4+ T cells sorted from blood. The origin of the receptors is a man aged 18 to 30 in good health. CDR3s include the opening cysteine and the closing phenylalanine or tryptophan. Fields, in order: clone size, V gene, J gene, D gene, CDR3 DNA, CDR3 protein. D genes are given only for firm matches. For some rows the clone size is stated as once, few or many, or as a class when expanded; others skip it.

size: .
V: TRBV5-4
J: TRBJ1-6
D: TRBD1
DNA: TGTGCCAGCAGCCCAGGGGGAGTTTCGAATAATTCACCCCTCCACTTT
CDR3: CASSPGGVSNNSPLHF

size: few
V: TRBV11-2
J: TRBJ1-1
D: .
DNA: TGTGCCAGCAGCTTATCGTTAGGCGTCACTGAAGCTTTCTTT
CDR3: CASSLSLGVTEAFF

size: .
V: TRBV10-1
J: TRBJ1-1
D: .
DNA: TGCGCCAGCAGTGAATCTTTGAACACTGAAGCTTTCTTT
CDR3: CASSESLNTEAFF

size: .
V: TRBV10-3
J: TRBJ2-7
D: TRBD1
DNA: TGTGCCATCAGGGTCGGACAGGGGGCTTCCTACGAGCAGTACTTC
CDR3: CAIRVGQGASYEQYF

size: .
V: TRBV6-6
J: TRBJ2-2
D: TRBD1
DNA: TGTGCCAGCCGAAGAGGACAGGGGGCGGGCACCGGGGAGCTGTTTTTT
CDR3: CASRRGQGAGTGELFF

size: .
V: TRBV7-9
J: TRBJ2-5
D: .
DNA: TGTGCCAGCAGCCCGTCAGGGACTTGGGGGCAAGAGACCCAGTACTTC
CDR3: CASSPSGTWGQETQYF

size: .
V: TRBV30
J: TRBJ1-2
D: TRBD1
DNA: TGTGCCTGGAGTGTACAGGGGGCGTATTATGGCTACACCTTC
CDR3: CAWSVQGAYYGYTF

size: .
V: TRBV6-1
J: TRBJ2-7
D: TRBD1
DNA: TGTGCCAGCAGAGACGTGACAGGGGCCGTATACGAGCAGTACTTC
CDR3: CASRDVTGAVYEQYF

size: .
V: TRBV18
J: TRBJ2-5
D: .
DNA: TGTGCCAGCTCACCGCTGGGGGATGAGACCCAGTACTTC
CDR3: CASSPLGDETQYF

size: .
V: TRBV6-1
J: TRBJ1-2
D: .
DNA: TGTGCCAGCAGTTCCACCCGTCTCTACGGCTACACCTTC
CDR3: CASSSTRLYGYTF

size: .
V: TRBV19
J: TRBJ2-7
D: TRBD1
DNA: TGTGCCAGTAGTCCCGGACAGGGCGGCGAGCAGTACTTC
CDR3: CASSPGQGGEQYF

size: once
V: TRBV11-2
J: TRBJ2-7
D: TRBD2
DNA: TGTGCCAGCACCCTAGGGGCTAGCGGCACATACGAGCAGTACTTC
CDR3: CASTLGASGTYEQYF

size: .
V: TRBV28
J: TRBJ1-2
D: TRBD1
DNA: TGTGCCAGCAGCAGCGTGGTAGGCGGAACAGGGGGCAATGGCTACACCTTC
CDR3: CASSSVVGGTGGNGYTF

size: .
V: TRBV6-1
J: TRBJ2-4
D: .
DNA: TGTGCCAGCAGTCTGGGCACCCCCGCCGGGACCAACACGTTC
CDR3: CASSLGTPAGTNTF

size: .
V: TRBV18
J: TRBJ1-4
D: TRBD1
DNA: TGTGCCAGCTCACTCGGACAGGGCGGTTTTACTAATGAAAAACTGTTTTTT
CDR3: CASSLGQGGFTNEKLFF

size: .
V: TRBV6-6
J: TRBJ2-7
D: .
DNA: TGTGCCAGCAAAGAGGGCCTTCTCACCTACGAGCAGTACTTC
CDR3: CASKEGLLTYEQYF

size: .
V: TRBV2
J: TRBJ2-7
D: .
DNA: TGTGCCAGCAGTGAACAGTTCTACGAGCAGTACTTC
CDR3: CASSEQFYEQYF

size: .
V: TRBV21-1
J: TRBJ2-7
D: .
DNA: TGTGCCAGCAGCAAAGGGACCCTCTCCTACGAGCAGTACTTC
CDR3: CASSKGTLSYEQYF

size: .
V: TRBV15
J: TRBJ1-1
D: .
DNA: TGTGCCACCAGCACAGGCTTGAACACTGAAGCTTTCTTT
CDR3: CATSTGLNTEAFF

size: .
V: TRBV28
J: TRBJ2-7
D: .
DNA: TGTGCCAGCAGTTGGGGACGAAGCGAGCAGTACTTC
CDR3: CASSWGRSEQYF

size: .
V: TRBV28
J: TRBJ1-1
D: .
DNA: TGTGCCAGCAGAGGACATTTGAACACTGAAGCTTTCTTT
CDR3: CASRGHLNTEAFF

size: .
V: TRBV11-2
J: TRBJ2-3
D: TRBD2
DNA: TGTGCCAGCAGCGCCGGGCTAGCGGGGGGGAGCACAGATACGCAGTATTTT
CDR3: CASSAGLAGGSTDTQYF

size: .
V: TRBV9
J: TRBJ2-1
D: .
DNA: TGTGCCAGCAGCGTAGTGTCGAGCTCCTACAATGAGCAGTTCTTC
CDR3: CASSVVSSSYNEQFF

size: .
V: TRBV28
J: TRBJ1-5
D: .
DNA: TGTGCCAGCACGGGGTGGGGGAATCAGCCCCAGCATTTT
CDR3: CASTGWGNQPQHF

size: .
V: TRBV9
J: TRBJ2-7
D: TRBD2
DNA: TGTGCCAGCAGCGAAAGCGGGAGTTCCTACGAGCAGTACTTC
CDR3: CASSESGSSYEQYF

size: .
V: TRBV15
J: TRBJ2-1
D: .
DNA: TGTGCCACCAGCAGAGGGTCAGACAATGAGCAGTTCTTC
CDR3: CATSRGSDNEQFF

size: .
V: TRBV10-3
J: TRBJ2-3
D: TRBD2
DNA: TGTGCCATCAGTGAGCGGACTAGCGGGAGAGGGACAGATACGCAGTATTTT
CDR3: CAISERTSGRGTDTQYF

size: .
V: TRBV6-5
J: TRBJ1-1
D: .
DNA: TGTGCCGCTACTGGACGGATGAACACTGAAGCTTTCTTT
CDR3: CAATGRMNTEAFF

size: .
V: TRBV19
J: TRBJ1-1
D: .
DNA: TGTGCCAGTAGTCTCCCGCACCTGAACACTGAAGCTTTCTTT
CDR3: CASSLPHLNTEAFF

size: .
V: TRBV30
J: TRBJ1-6
D: .
DNA: TGTGCCTGGAGTGTCTCGGGCGGGACCGAGAATTCACCCCTCCACTTT
CDR3: CAWSVSGGTENSPLHF

size: .
V: TRBV9
J: TRBJ2-1
D: TRBD2
DNA: TGTGCCAGCAGCTTAGTGGGACTAGCGGGGGAAGAGCAGTTCTTC
CDR3: CASSLVGLAGEEQFF

size: .
V: TRBV7-6
J: TRBJ1-5
D: TRBD1
DNA: TGTGCCAGCAGCCGCTACAGGGGAAGCAATCAGCCCCAGCATTTT
CDR3: CASSRYRGSNQPQHF

size: .
V: TRBV27
J: TRBJ1-1
D: TRBD1
DNA: TGTGCCAGCAGTTCCGGGGGACAGGCGGCTGAAGCTTTCTTT
CDR3: CASSSGGQAAEAFF

size: .
V: TRBV11-2
J: TRBJ2-3
D: TRBD2
DNA: TGTGCCAGCAGCTTAGATGGGGCGGGGGGAAATACGCAGTATTTT
CDR3: CASSLDGAGGNTQYF

size: few
V: TRBV4-1
J: TRBJ2-1
D: .
DNA: TGCGCCAGCAGCCAAGAAGGTGGTGGCGCTAGCTCCTACAATGAGCAGTTCTTC
CDR3: CASSQEGGGASSYNEQFF

size: .
V: TRBV2
J: TRBJ1-5
D: .
DNA: TGTGCCAGCACGTACGGGGCAGGGATTAATCAGCCCCAGCATTTT
CDR3: CASTYGAGINQPQHF

size: .
V: TRBV7-8
J: TRBJ1-1
D: .
DNA: TGTGCCAGCAGCTTATCGGGGGCGCACACTGAAGCTTTCTTT
CDR3: CASSLSGAHTEAFF

size: .
V: TRBV4-1
J: TRBJ2-1
D: .
DNA: TGCGCCAGCAGCCCCGGACGGGGGTTCTCCTACAATGAGCAGTTCTTC
CDR3: CASSPGRGFSYNEQFF

size: .
V: TRBV2
J: TRBJ2-2
D: .
DNA: TGTGCCAGCAGTGATTGGTCAGGGAAGACCGGGGAGCTGTTTTTT
CDR3: CASSDWSGKTGELFF

size: few
V: TRBV9
J: TRBJ2-5
D: .
DNA: TGTGCCAGCAGCGGATTCAGTAACCAAGAGACCCAGTACTTC
CDR3: CASSGFSNQETQYF

size: .
V: TRBV5-1
J: TRBJ2-7
D: .
DNA: TGCGCCAGCAGCCCTCGGGCCTACGAGCAGTACTTC
CDR3: CASSPRAYEQYF

size: .
V: TRBV5-8
J: TRBJ2-7
D: .
DNA: TGTGCCAGCAGGCGGTACAGGGCCAGGGACTACGAGCAGTACTTC
CDR3: CASRRYRARDYEQYF

size: .
V: TRBV18
J: TRBJ2-7
D: .
DNA: TGTGCCAGCTCCCGATACGGCTCCTACGAGCAGTACTTC
CDR3: CASSRYGSYEQYF

size: .
V: TRBV7-8
J: TRBJ2-7
D: .
DNA: TGTGCCAGCAGCTTAGGGGCCTTCGGGACTGGGTTAGGTCCCTACGAGCAGTACTTC
CDR3: CASSLGAFGTGLGPYEQYF

size: .
V: TRBV28
J: TRBJ1-4
D: .
DNA: TGTGCCAGCAGTTTGCGGGGTCAAACTAATGAAAAACTGTTTTTT
CDR3: CASSLRGQTNEKLFF

size: .
V: TRBV6-5
J: TRBJ1-1
D: .
DNA: TGTGCCAGCCGACGGATAGACATGAACACTGAAGCTTTCTTT
CDR3: CASRRIDMNTEAFF

size: .
V: TRBV6-5
J: TRBJ1-3
D: .
DNA: TGTGCCAGCAGCCCTGACAGGTCTGGAAACACCATATATTTT
CDR3: CASSPDRSGNTIYF

size: once
V: TRBV14
J: TRBJ1-1
D: .
DNA: TGTGCCAGCAGCCAGTACCGAGAAGCTTTCTTT
CDR3: CASSQYREAFF

size: .
V: TRBV10-3
J: TRBJ1-2
D: .
DNA: TGTGCCATCAGTGAGTCGTGGAGCTACACCTTC
CDR3: CAISESWSYTF

size: .
V: TRBV6-5
J: TRBJ2-3
D: TRBD1
DNA: TGTGCCAGCAGTTCGGGACAGGGAACAGATACGCAGTATTTT
CDR3: CASSSGQGTDTQYF

size: few
V: TRBV19
J: TRBJ1-5
D: TRBD1
DNA: TGTGCCAGTAGTGACTCCGGGACAGGCAATCAGCCCCAGCATTTT
CDR3: CASSDSGTGNQPQHF

size: once
V: TRBV15
J: TRBJ2-2
D: .
DNA: TGTGCCACCAGCAGAGATAAAAGTACCGGGGAGCTGTTTTTT
CDR3: CATSRDKSTGELFF

size: .
V: TRBV10-3
J: TRBJ2-1
D: .
DNA: TGTGCCATCGGACGAGATCTGGGGGGTGGTGGGAAAGGCAATGAGCAGTTCTTC
CDR3: CAIGRDLGGGGKGNEQFF

size: few
V: TRBV9
J: TRBJ1-4
D: .
DNA: TGTGCCAGCAGCAAGGGACCTGAAGGGGAAAAACTGTTTTTT
CDR3: CASSKGPEGEKLFF

size: once
V: TRBV29-1
J: TRBJ2-3
D: TRBD2
DNA: TGCAGCGTGGCGACTAGCGGGATTAAGGATACGCAGTATTTT
CDR3: CSVATSGIKDTQYF

size: .
V: TRBV7-2
J: TRBJ2-5
D: .
DNA: TGTGCCAGCAGCTCCTCAGTTTGGTTGTCCCAAGAGACCCAGTACTTC
CDR3: CASSSSVWLSQETQYF

size: .
V: TRBV28
J: TRBJ1-2
D: .
DNA: TGTGCCAGCACCCGGGGGTTACAGGAACTCTATGGCTACACCTTC
CDR3: CASTRGLQELYGYTF